The next 4 T cell receptor beta chains were all read from a single sample in a study of identical twins. TCRdb used MiXCR to reprocess the 5' RACE reads, holding one entry per CDR3 protein. The sample lists around 1.7 million distinct CDR3 sequences, about 31% occurring once. The sample consisted of cord blood. These receptor sequences come from a newborn girl in good health.

The J gene is TRBJ2-3, the V gene TRBV6-1; 7 nucleotides agree with TRBD2. Germline V gene sequence: CDR1 MNHNS, CDR2 SASEGT. Trimming removed 6 bases from V and 2 bases from J; junction bases left unmatched: 11. This CDR3 has 16 residues. The CDR3 DNA follows: TGTGCCAGCAGCCAAACGACTAGCAGATCCACAGATACGCAGTATTTT. This encodes CASSQTTSRSTDTQYF.

The CDR3 is CASSLRGLGKLFF. CDR3 DNA sequence: TGTGCCAGCAGTTTACGGGGGCTGGGAAAACTGTTTTTT. The chain carries TRBV12-3 or TRBV12-4 and TRBJ1-4, with D possibly TRBD1 on 6 matching bases. The CDR3 has 13 amino acids. V was shortened by 2 bases and J by 10 bases, with 11 bases between the two germline ends.

The chain uses TRBV6-4 and TRBJ1-2, with no clear D. This CDR3 has 15 residues. Per germline, CDR1 MRHNA and CDR2 SNTAGT. The ends were cut back, 4 bases at V and 4 bases at J, with 16 bases in the middle. The CDR3 DNA sequence: TGTGCCAGCAGTGCGGGCCTGGACGCATTCTATGGCTACACCTTC. Its translation: CASSAGLDAFYGYTF.

This clonotype was detected only a few times. The chain links TRBV5-4 to TRBJ2-1; 10 nucleotides align to TRBD2. Unmatched junction bases numbered 6, after V lost 0 bases and J lost 3 bases. The germline V gene encodes CDR1 SGHNT and CDR2 YYREEE (reference sequence). There are 17 residues in the CDR3. The CDR3 sequence is CASSLAERGGRYNEQFF. CDR3 DNA sequence: TGTGCCAGCAGCTTGGCCGAGCGGGGGGGCCGCTACAATGAGCAGTTCTTC.